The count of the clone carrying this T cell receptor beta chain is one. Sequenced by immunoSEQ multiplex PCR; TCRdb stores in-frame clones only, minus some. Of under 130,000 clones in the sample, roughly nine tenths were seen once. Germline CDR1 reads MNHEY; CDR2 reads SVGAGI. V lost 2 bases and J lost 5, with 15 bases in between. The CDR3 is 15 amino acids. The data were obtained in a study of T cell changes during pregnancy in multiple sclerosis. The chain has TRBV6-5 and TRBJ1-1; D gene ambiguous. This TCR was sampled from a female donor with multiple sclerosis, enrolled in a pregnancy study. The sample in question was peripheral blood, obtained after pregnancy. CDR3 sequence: CASSYLPGSGTEAFF. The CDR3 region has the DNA TGTGCCAGCAGTTACCTGCCGGGGTCGGGAACTGAAGCTTTCTTT.